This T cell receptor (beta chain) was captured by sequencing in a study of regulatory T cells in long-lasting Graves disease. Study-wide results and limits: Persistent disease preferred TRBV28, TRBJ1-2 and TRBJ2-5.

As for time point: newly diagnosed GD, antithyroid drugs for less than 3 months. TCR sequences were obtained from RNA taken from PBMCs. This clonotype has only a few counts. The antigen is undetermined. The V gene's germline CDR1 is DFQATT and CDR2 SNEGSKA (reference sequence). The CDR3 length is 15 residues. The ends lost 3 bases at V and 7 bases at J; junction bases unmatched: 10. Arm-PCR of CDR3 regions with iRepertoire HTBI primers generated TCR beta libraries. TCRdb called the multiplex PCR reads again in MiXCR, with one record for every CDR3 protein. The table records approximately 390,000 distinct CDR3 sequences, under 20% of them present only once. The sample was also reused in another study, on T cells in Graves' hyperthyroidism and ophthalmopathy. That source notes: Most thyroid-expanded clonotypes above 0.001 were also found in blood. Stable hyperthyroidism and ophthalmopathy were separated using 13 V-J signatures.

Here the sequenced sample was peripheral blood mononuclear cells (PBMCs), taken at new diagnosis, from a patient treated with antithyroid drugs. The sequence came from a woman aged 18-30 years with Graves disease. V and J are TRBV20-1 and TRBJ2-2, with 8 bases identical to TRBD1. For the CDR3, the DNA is TGCAGTGCTAGCGGACTGGGACAGGATAACGGGGAGCTGTTTTTT. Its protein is CSASGLGQDNGELFF.